Sequencing of this T cell receptor (beta chain) was carried out in a study of early stage breast cancer tumors. Regarding this clone: Its antigen is as yet unknown.

V shed 6 bases and J 4 bases; nucleotides not matched to a gene: 6. This CDR3 is 14 amino acids long. The V gene's germline CDR1 is MNHEY and CDR2 SMNVEV (reference sequence). General study results and limits: Functional markers like CD4, CD8 and FOXP3 were missed in bulk sequencing.

Blood replicates held 0.5 ug DNA, tumor or normal breast around 1.5 ug, two each. TCRdb's copy holds only in-frame clones and misses some; the assay was immunoSEQ multiplex PCR. The sample contains around 53,000 clones, about 89% of which appear only once. This clonotype was sampled from a person aged 65 to 79 with breast cancer. The chain has TRBV27 and TRBJ1-2; TRBD1 aligns across 9 bases. Material: blood. For the CDR3, the DNA is TGTGCCAGCAGGCGAACAGGGGGCGGCTATGGCTACACCTTC. Residues: CASRRTGGGYGYTF.